The 9 T cell receptor beta chains reported below all come from one sample, sequenced in a study of T cells in tumors after PD-1 blockade. Using immunoSEQ multiplex PCR, the repertoire was profiled, and TCRdb retains in-frame clones only, with some absent. The data hold tens of thousands of clones, with about 84% observed a single time. The input for sequencing was PBMCs, taken before anti-PD-1 treatment. The receptors originated from a human donor with basal cell carcinoma.

The rearrangement joins TRBV7-2 to TRBJ2-1; TRBD1 or TRBD2 may be the D gene (5 bases each). CDR1 and CDR2 (germline): SGHTA, FQGNSA. This CDR3 has 14 amino acids. The V and J ends lost 5 bases and 10 bases respectively, with 18 bases between them. The CDR3 region has the DNA TGTGCCAGCAGCCTCCGTTGGGACCCCCCAGAGCAGTTCTTC. Amino acid sequence: CASSLRWDPPEQFF.

This chain links TRBV11-1 with TRBJ2-2; a weak D match, TRBD1 (6 bases). This CDR3 has 14 residues. Germline CDR1 reads SGHAT; CDR2 reads FQDESV (reference sequence). Trimming removed 5 bases at V and 3 bases at J, with 10 bases between. CDR3 sequence: CASSHRDYTGELFF. The CDR3 DNA is TGTGCCAGCAGCCACAGGGATTACACCGGGGAGCTGTTTTTT.

The chain couples TRBV6-2 or TRBV6-3 to TRBJ2-7; TRBD1 aligns across 11 bases. Looked up from germline, CDR1 is MNHEY and CDR2 is SVGEGT. The CDR3 loop spans 14 amino acids. Trimming cost V 6 bases and J 5 bases; bases outside gene matches: 6. The CDR3 sequence: CASSSGQGADEQYF. Here the CDR3 DNA reads TGTGCCAGCAGCTCTGGACAGGGGGCAGACGAGCAGTACTTC.

The count of this clone is one. The J gene is TRBJ1-2, the V gene TRBV6-1, with D unresolved. CDR1 is MNHNS, CDR2 SASEGT, per germline. CDR3 size: 12 residues. V lost 1 base and J 10 bases, leaving 10 bases between the germline ends. CDR3 residues: CASSEESASYTF. In nucleotides, the CDR3 is TGTGCCAGCAGTGAAGAGTCCGCCTCCTACACCTTC.

This sequence joins TRBV4-1 and TRBJ1-6; D is unclear. This CDR3 region has 14 residues. Germline values: CDR1 MGHRA, CDR2 YSYEKL. The germline V and J ends were trimmed by 1 base and 6 bases, with 7 bases remaining between them. Here the CDR3 reads CASSQGSPNSPLHF. For the CDR3, the DNA is TGCGCCAGCAGCCAAGGGTCCCCTAATTCACCCCTCCACTTT.

The chain couples TRBV2 to TRBJ1-1, with 10 nucleotides matching TRBD1. Germline loops: CDR1 SNHLY, CDR2 FYNNEI. The CDR3 runs to 16 residues. Trimming at V came to 6 bases and at J to 5 bases, leaving 12 bases not matched to a gene. The CDR3 nucleotides read TGTGCCAGCAGGAACTCGGGACAGGGGCGTTATACTGAAGCTTTCTTT. It specifies CASRNSGQGRYTEAFF.

J is TRBJ2-7 and V is TRBV13, with 10 bases matching TRBD2. The V and J ends lost 5 bases and 2 bases, in that order; junction bases with no gene match: 12. The CDR3 is made up of 17 amino acids. From germline, CDR1 is PRHDT and CDR2 FYEKMQ (reference sequence). The chain's CDR3 is CASSAGTSVYLTYEQYF. CDR3 DNA: TGTGCCAGCAGCGCCGGGACTAGCGTCTACCTAACCTACGAGCAGTACTTC.

The chain couples TRBV9 to TRBJ2-1; D not resolved. Germline V gene data show CDR1 as SGDLS and CDR2 as YYNGEE. The V end lost 0 bases, the J end lost 4 bases, and 17 bases lay between the germline ends. This CDR3 is built from 17 residues. CDR3 coding DNA: TGTGCCAGCAGCGTAGAGGCCTCGTGGAGTGAATACAATGAGCAGTTCTTC. This encodes CASSVEASWSEYNEQFF.

The genes are TRBV7-2 and TRBJ1-1; D possibly corresponds to TRBD1 (5 bases). CDR1 is SGHTA and CDR2 is FQGNSA in the germline V gene. Trimming removed 3 bases at V and 5 bases at J, with 13 bases between. The CDR3 totals 14 residues. As DNA, the CDR3 is TGTGCCAGCAGCTTGGGGCCTTCAGGAACTGAAGCTTTCTTT. It translates to CASSLGPSGTEAFF.